These 18 T cell receptor beta chains came from one sample sequenced in a study of response to subunit inactivated influenza vaccine. TCRdb re-called the RT-PCR reads through MiXCR, storing one row per CDR3 protein. Altogether approximately 730,000 distinct CDR3 sequences are present, approximately 14% being singletons, with the ten largest covering roughly 6.4%. The source was PBMCs from blood, collected 14 to 15 days before vaccination. The source is a man aged 45-60 years who received an inactivated influenza vaccine.

The chain carries TRBV4-3 and TRBJ1-4, with a weak D call TRBD1 (5 bases). This CDR3 region has 20 residues. Germline-derived CDR1 and CDR2 are LGHNA and YSLEER. V shed 1 base and J shed 0 bases, with 21 bases lying between them. DNA for the CDR3: TGCGCCAGCAGCCAAGTAGGTTTTGGGGCAGGGCGTACAACTAATGAAAAACTGTTTTTT. Amino acids: CASSQVGFGAGRTTNEKLFF.

This clonotype was seen at least ten times. The rearrangement links TRBV7-2 to TRBJ1-2; D gene uncertain. CDR1 is SGHTA and CDR2 is FQGNSA in the germline V gene. The ends were cut back, 0 bases at V and 8 bases at J, with 7 bases in the middle. CDR3 length: 12 amino acids. The CDR3 region is CASSLARVGYTF. CDR3 in DNA: TGTGCCAGCAGCTTAGCGAGGGTAGGCTACACCTTC.

This CDR3 is CASSLPTSGGFGELFF. Written as DNA, the CDR3 is TGTGCCAGCAGTTTACCGACTAGCGGAGGTTTCGGGGAGCTGTTTTTT. The chain is built from TRBV28 and TRBJ2-2; 9 bases are shared with TRBD2. The CDR3 runs to 16 residues. Trimming at V came to 2 bases and at J to 7 bases, leaving 8 bases not matched to a gene. The V gene's germline CDR1 is MDHEN and CDR2 SYDVKM. The whole variable domain, filled in from reference TRBV28 and TRBJ2-2, reads DVKVTQSSRYLVKRTGEKVFLECVQDMDHENMFWYRQDPGLGLRLIYFSYDVKMKEKGDIPEGYSVSREKKERFSLILESASTNQTSMYLCASSLPTSGGFGELFFGEGSRLTVL.

The chain employs TRBV18 and TRBJ2-7, with D uncertain. Deletions cut 2 bases from V and 2 bases from J, with 13 bases between. CDR3 length: 15 amino acids. The V gene's germline CDR1 is KGHSH and CDR2 LQKENI. CDR3 sequence (DNA): TGTGCCAGCTCACCATTGGGAAAAATAACCTACGAGCAGTACTTC. This encodes CASSPLGKITYEQYF.

This clonotype was found a few times. CDR3: CASSQLDRLLYGYTF. The CDR3, as DNA: TGTGCCAGCAGCCAACTGGACAGGCTGCTCTATGGCTACACCTTC. This chain uses TRBV6-2 or TRBV6-3 with TRBJ1-2, with 7 bases fitting TRBD1. Germline CDR1 and CDR2: MNHEY and SVGEGT. There are 15 residues in the CDR3. The trim removed 6 bases at V and 4 bases at J, leaving 11 bases unmatched.

This clonotype was observed a handful of times. V gene TRBV4-2 combines with J gene TRBJ1-1; tentatively, D is TRBD1 (6 bases). This CDR3 contains 15 residues. V gave up 0 bases and J gave up 5 bases, with 13 bases separating them. Germline CDR1 LGHNA, CDR2 YNFKEQ. The CDR3 sequence is CASSQEVGARTEAFF. The CDR3 DNA reads TGTGCCAGCAGCCAAGAGGTGGGGGCGCGAACTGAAGCTTTCTTT.

At least ten counts were recorded for this clonotype. The chain combines TRBV7-2 with TRBJ1-1; D might be TRBD1 (5 bases). V lost 5 bases and J lost 7, with 17 bases in between. The CDR3 runs to 14 residues. In germline, CDR1 is SGHTA, CDR2 FQGNSA. CDR3 bases: TGTGCCAGCAGCAGTCGGGACCGCCCGAGTGAAGCTTTCTTT. This translates into CASSSRDRPSEAFF. The full variable domain, its missing parts supplied by reference TRBV7-2 and TRBJ1-1, is GAGVSQSPSNKVTEKGKDVELRCDPISGHTALYWYRQSLGQGLEFLIYFQGNSAPDKSGLPSDRFSAERTGGSVSTLTIQRTQQEDSAVYLCASSSRDRPSEAFFGQGTRLTVV.

The rearrangement links TRBV7-2 to TRBJ1-1; weak D call: TRBD1 (6 bases). CDR1 is SGHTA and CDR2 is FQGNSA in the germline V gene. The CDR3 is 17 residues long. V lost 3 bases to trimming and J lost 1 base, with 18 bases between them. CDR3 sequence: CASSFSPVGGANTEAFF. In DNA, the CDR3 is TGTGCCAGCAGCTTTAGCCCGGTGGGGGGGGCGAACACTGAAGCTTTCTTT.

This clonotype was picked up many times. The chain couples TRBV6-6 to TRBJ2-2; tentatively, D is TRBD1 or TRBD2 (5 bases each). V was shortened by 8 bases and J by 8 bases, with 15 bases between the two germline ends. Germline CDR1 MNHNY, CDR2 SVGAGI (reference sequence). The CDR3 loop spans 13 amino acids. The CDR3 DNA reads as TGTGCCAGCCTCTGGGACCCGCGAGGGGAGCTGTTTTTT. Translation gives CASLWDPRGELFF.

This clonotype came up many times. The chain joins TRBV30 to TRBJ1-1; D is uncertain. The V and J ends lost 0 bases and 5 bases respectively, with 16 bases between them. The germline gives CDR1 GTSNPN, CDR2 SVGIG (reference sequence). This CDR3 comprises 15 residues. DNA of the CDR3: TGTGCCTGGAGTGTACACGTGCGGCGGCGGACTGAAGCTTTCTTT. Translation gives CAWSVHVRRRTEAFF.

This chain uses TRBV19 with TRBJ2-7, with D possibly being TRBD1 (6 bases). Trimming removed 7 bases from V and 1 base from J, with 14 bases in between. The CDR3 totals 14 residues. The germline V gene has CDR1 LNHDA and CDR2 SQIVND (reference sequence). The CDR3, as DNA: TGTGCCAGTACCCCGACCGACAGGTCCTACGAGCAGTACTTC. Translated, it gives CASTPTDRSYEQYF. The full variable domain, its missing parts supplied by reference TRBV19 and TRBJ2-7, is DGGITQSPKYLFRKEGQNVTLSCEQNLNHDAMYWYRQDPGQGLRLIYYSQIVNDFQKGDIAEGYSVSREKKESFPLTVTSAQKNPTAFYLCASTPTDRSYEQYFGPGTRLTVT.

There are many counts of this clonotype. The chain combines TRBV5-1 with TRBJ2-3; D not certain. The CDR3 is made up of 15 amino acids. The germline gives CDR1 SGHRS, CDR2 YFSETQ. The germline V and J ends were trimmed by 3 bases and 0 bases, with 11 bases remaining between them. CDR3 in DNA: TGCGCCAGCAGCTCTGGCAGATTGAGCACAGATACGCAGTATTTT. Amino acids: CASSSGRLSTDTQYF.

The rearrangement joins TRBV4-2 to TRBJ2-7; D not resolved. Trimming removed 4 bases at V and 4 bases at J, with 11 bases between. CDR1 LGHNA and CDR2 YNFKEQ come from the germline V gene. The CDR3 is 13 amino acids. This CDR3 is CASSLYFRYEQYF. For the CDR3, the DNA is TGTGCCAGCAGCCTATACTTCAGGTACGAGCAGTACTTC.

The chain combines TRBV2 with TRBJ2-7, with D tentatively TRBD1 (6 bases). V gave up 4 bases and J gave up 3 bases, with 10 bases separating them. Germline CDR1 SNHLY, CDR2 FYNNEI. CDR3 length: 13 residues. The CDR3 nucleotides read TGTGCCAGCAGTGCCGGGACATTCTACGAGCAGTACTTC. Translation: CASSAGTFYEQYF.

Many counts were recorded for this clonotype. The chain employs TRBV20-1 and TRBJ2-7, with TRBD1 matching over 8 bases. This CDR3 is built from 14 residues. Per the germline V gene, CDR1 is DFQATT and CDR2 is SNEGSKA (reference sequence). V gave up 2 bases and J gave up 6 bases; unmatched junction bases: 9. CDR3 DNA sequence: TGCAGTGCTAGAAGGTTAGACCAGGGGGCCGAGCAGTACTTC. Amino acid sequence: CSARRLDQGAEQYF.

The table lists this clonotype with many counts. This chain joins TRBV5-1 and TRBJ2-1; D possibly corresponds to TRBD1 (6 bases). Trimming removed 2 bases from V and 6 bases from J, with 12 bases in between. In germline, CDR1 is SGHRS, CDR2 YFSETQ. The CDR3 is 14 residues long. The CDR3 DNA sequence: TGCGCCAGCAGCTTAACAGGGAGTCGCAATGAGCAGTTCTTC. Translation gives CASSLTGSRNEQFF.

This clonotype was seen a handful of times. The V gene is TRBV2, the J gene TRBJ2-7, with TRBD1 matching over 10 bases. Trimming removed 8 bases from V and 0 bases from J; junction bases left unmatched: 10. Per germline, CDR1 SNHLY and CDR2 FYNNEI. There are 16 residues in the CDR3. The CDR3 coding sequence is TGTGCCAGCGAGGGGACAGGGGAAAGGAGCTCCTACGAGCAGTACTTC. This sequence encodes CASEGTGERSSYEQYF.

J is TRBJ2-7 and V is TRBV2; 9 nucleotides agree with TRBD1. This CDR3 region has 15 residues. The J segment lost 2 bases and the V segment lost 2 bases, leaving 4 bases of the junction unmatched. Germline loops: CDR1 SNHLY, CDR2 FYNNEI. The CDR3 region is CASSERQGGPYEQYF. CDR3 bases: TGTGCCAGCAGTGAAAGACAGGGGGGTCCCTACGAGCAGTACTTC. The full variable domain, with the rest looked up from reference TRBV2 and TRBJ2-7, is EPEVTQTPSHQVTQMGQEVILRCVPISNHLYFYWYRQILGQKVEFLVSFYNNEISEKSEIFDDQFSVERPDGSNFTLKIRSTKLEDSAMYFCASSERQGGPYEQYFGPGTRLTVT.